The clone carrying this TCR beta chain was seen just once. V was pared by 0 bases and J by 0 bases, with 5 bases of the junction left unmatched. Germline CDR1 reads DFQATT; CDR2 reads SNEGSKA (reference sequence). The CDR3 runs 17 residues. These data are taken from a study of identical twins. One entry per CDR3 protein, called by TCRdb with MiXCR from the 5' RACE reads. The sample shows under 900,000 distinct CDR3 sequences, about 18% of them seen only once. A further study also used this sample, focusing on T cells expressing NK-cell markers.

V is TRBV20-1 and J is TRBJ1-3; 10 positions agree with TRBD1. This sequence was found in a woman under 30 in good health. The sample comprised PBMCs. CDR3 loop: CSARDLGQGVSGNTIYF. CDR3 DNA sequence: TGCAGTGCTAGAGATCTCGGACAGGGGGTCTCTGGAAACACCATATATTTT.